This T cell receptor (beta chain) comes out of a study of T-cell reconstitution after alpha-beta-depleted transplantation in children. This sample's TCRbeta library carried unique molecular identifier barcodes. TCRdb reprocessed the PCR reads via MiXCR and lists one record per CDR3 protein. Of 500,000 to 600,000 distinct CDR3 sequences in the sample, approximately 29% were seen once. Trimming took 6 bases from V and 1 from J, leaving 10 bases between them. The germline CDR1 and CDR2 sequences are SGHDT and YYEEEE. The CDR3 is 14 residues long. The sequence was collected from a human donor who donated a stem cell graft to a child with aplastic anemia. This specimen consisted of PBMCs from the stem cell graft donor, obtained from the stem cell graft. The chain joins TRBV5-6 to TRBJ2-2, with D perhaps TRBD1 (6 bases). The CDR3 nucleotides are TGTGCCAGCAACCCGGGACAGAACACCGGGGAGCTGTTTTTT. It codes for CASNPGQNTGELFF. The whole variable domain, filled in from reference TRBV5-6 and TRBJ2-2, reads DAGVTQSPTHLIKTRGQQVTLRCSPKSGHDTVSWYQQALGQGPQFIFQYYEEEERQRGNFPDRFSGHQFPNYSSELNVNALLLGDSALYLCASNPGQNTGELFFGEGSRLTVL.